A selection of T cell receptor beta chains follows, all from one sample in a study of shared clonotypes between healthy human individuals. Data came from immunoSEQ multiplex PCR; TCRdb stores just in-frame clones and leaves some out. Of approximately 720,000 clones listed, around 90% are singletons. What was sequenced was naive CD8+ T cells sorted from blood. The receptors originated from a man between 25 and 39 years old in good health. CDR3s include the opening cysteine and the closing phenylalanine or tryptophan. Size is stated for part of the rows, as once, few or many counts, or as a class when the clone is expanded.

v_call | clone_size | cdr3_aa
TRBV27 | . | CASSSLGTDTQYF
TRBV7-3 | . | CASSSPGGDPLDGYTF
TRBV28 | . | CASRRAPSGSHEQYF
TRBV10-3 | . | CAIATGGNTEAFF
TRBV4-3 | once | CASSQEPTQETQYF
TRBV7-9 | . | CASSRARQGESSYEQYF
TRBV9 | . | CASSPGTVNQPQHF
TRBV28 | . | CASSPEYEQYF
TRBV7-9 | . | CASSPYPQGPLNIQYF
TRBV27 | . | CASSPRDYSSYEQYF
TRBV9 | . | CASSAGTVATNEKLFF
TRBV15 | . | CATSREYEVGGYTF
TRBV6-7 | . | CASSGYMRIQSRANVLTF
TRBV7-3 | . | CASSLSKGREGEQYF